A selection of T cell receptor beta chains follows, all from one sample in a study of OX40 agonist ivuxolimab in advanced cancers. Assay: immunoSEQ multiplex PCR; the TCRdb copy retains only in-frame clones and omits some. This sample yields approximately 53,000 clones, of which roughly 91% are seen a single time; approximately 24% belongs to the top ten. The specimen was CD4+ or CD8+ T cells sorted from blood, collected in a trial of the OX40 agonist ivuxolimab. These receptors came from an adult with an advanced solid tumor such as melanoma, head and neck, liver or kidney cancer. Both conserved end residues are part of each CDR3. A D gene is named only where the DNA matches it firmly. The listing skips clone size in some rows; elsewhere it reads once, few, many or a size class.

D gene	clone size	V gene	J gene	CDR3 protein	CDR3 DNA
TRBD1	NA	TRBV5-6	TRBJ2-5	CASRPDRGPRSPQYF	TGTGCCAGCAGACCGGACAGGGGGCCTCGTTCTCCCCAGTACTTC
NA	NA	TRBV28	TRBJ1-2	CASSFLIVTANYGYTF	TGTGCCAGCAGTTTTTTGATAGTGACAGCTAACTATGGCTACACCTTC
NA	NA	TRBV10-1	TRBJ2-2	CASSRWTQSTGELFF	TGCGCCAGCAGCCGATGGACTCAATCCACCGGGGAGCTGTTTTTT
NA	NA	TRBV27	TRBJ2-1	CASSIKNRNEQFF	TGTGCCAGCAGCATTAAGAACAGGAATGAGCAGTTCTTC
NA	NA	TRBV4-1	TRBJ2-7	CASSQDPGKGVYEQYF	TGCGCCAGCAGCCAAGATCCAGGGAAGGGGGTCTACGAGCAGTACTTC
NA	few	TRBV28	TRBJ2-7	CASSLTGWENEQYF	TGTGCCAGCAGTTTAACGGGATGGGAGAACGAGCAGTACTTC
NA	NA	TRBV13	TRBJ2-7	CASSATPQFGEQYF	TGTGCCAGCAGTGCGACCCCCCAGTTTGGTGAGCAGTACTTC
NA	NA	TRBV7-8	TRBJ2-7	CASIQAYEQYF	TGTGCCAGCATCCAAGCCTACGAGCAGTACTTC
NA	NA	TRBV7-6	TRBJ2-3	CASSSDGTLGDTQYF	TGTGCCAGCAGCTCCGACGGGACTCTAGGGGATACGCAGTATTTT
NA	NA	TRBV4-1	TRBJ2-7	CASSPTPSDYYEQYF	TGCGCCAGCAGCCCAACACCTAGCGACTACTACGAGCAGTACTTC
TRBD1	NA	TRBV6-5	TRBJ1-2	CASTSGQNYGYTF	TGTGCCAGCACCTCGGGACAGAACTATGGCTACACCTTC
NA	NA	TRBV29-1	TRBJ2-3	CSVEGGRGRTDTQYF	TGCAGCGTTGAAGGAGGCAGGGGTAGAACAGATACGCAGTATTTT
NA	NA	TRBV5-1	TRBJ2-7	CASQVGNPSYEQYF	TGCGCCAGCCAAGTGGGGAACCCCTCCTACGAGCAGTACTTC
TRBD2	once	TRBV11-3	TRBJ2-1	CASSLGGGSLYNEQFF	TGTGCCAGCAGCTTAGGGGGCGGGAGTCTCTACAATGAGCAGTTCTTC
NA	NA	TRBV4-3	TRBJ2-1	CASSQDRVPGNEQFF	TGCGCCAGCAGCCAAGATAGAGTACCCGGGAATGAGCAGTTCTTC
NA	NA	TRBV5-8	TRBJ2-2	CASSYITGYGELFF	TGTGCCAGCAGCTACATAACGGGATACGGGGAGCTGTTTTTT
NA	once	TRBV13	TRBJ1-5	CASSLGTGNQPQHF	TGTGCCAGCAGCTTGGGGACCGGCAATCAGCCCCAGCATTTT
NA	NA	TRBV11-3	TRBJ1-3	CASSLRGTGNTIYF	TGTGCCAGCAGCTTACGAGGGACTGGAAACACCATATATTTT
TRBD2	NA	TRBV7-6	TRBJ2-1	CASSPRSGASGAYNEQFF	TGTGCCAGCAGCCCACGTTCCGGGGCTAGCGGAGCCTACAATGAGCAGTTCTTC
NA	once	TRBV4-3	TRBJ1-2	CASSQARGRGYYGYTF	TGCGCCAGCAGCCAAGCCCGGGGCAGGGGTTACTATGGCTACACCTTC
TRBD2	NA	TRBV28	TRBJ2-5	CASSLRGRAVETQYF	TGTGCCAGCAGTTTACGAGGGAGGGCCGTTGAGACCCAGTACTTC
NA	NA	TRBV15	TRBJ2-5	CATSRDRTGWETQYF	TGTGCCACCAGCAGAGATCGGACCGGCTGGGAGACCCAGTACTTC
NA	once	TRBV7-9	TRBJ2-2	CAPFGGASTGELFF	TGTGCCCCCTTTGGGGGGGCGAGCACCGGGGAGCTGTTTTTT
NA	NA	TRBV27	TRBJ2-2	CASSLSRGNTGELFF	TGTGCCAGCAGTTTAAGCAGGGGAAACACCGGGGAGCTGTTTTTT
NA	NA	TRBV5-1	TRBJ1-1	CASSSPGTREAFF	TGCGCCAGCAGCTCTCCCGGGACACGAGAAGCTTTCTTT
TRBD1	NA	TRBV27	TRBJ2-3	CASSLGQGVTDTQYF	TGTGCCAGCAGTTTGGGACAGGGGGTGACAGATACGCAGTATTTT
NA	NA	TRBV5-6	TRBJ1-5	CASSGFGVSNQPQHF	TGTGCCAGCAGCGGGTTTGGGGTTAGCAATCAGCCCCAGCATTTT
NA	NA	TRBV19	TRBJ2-7	CASSPGTTYEQYF	TGTGCCAGTAGTCCCGGGACAACCTACGAGCAGTACTTC
TRBD2	once	TRBV19	TRBJ2-1	CASSGLAGVASYNEQFF	TGTGCCAGTAGCGGACTAGCGGGAGTTGCATCCTACAATGAGCAGTTCTTC
NA	NA	TRBV11-2	TRBJ1-2	CASSFEAGSNYGYTF	TGTGCCAGCAGCTTTGAGGCAGGATCTAACTATGGCTACACCTTC
TRBD1	NA	TRBV15	TRBJ2-7	CATSSHPGQGYDEQYF	TGTGCCACCAGCAGCCACCCGGGACAGGGTTACGACGAGCAGTACTTC
TRBD1	NA	TRBV7-9	TRBJ2-5	CASSLSTGGRETQYF	TGTGCCAGCAGCTTATCAACAGGGGGCAGGGAGACCCAGTACTTC